Listed below are T cell receptor beta chains from one sample, sequenced in a study of cytomegalovirus exposure and HLA in healthy donors. Sequencing used immunoSEQ multiplex PCR; TCRdb keeps in-frame clones, though not all of them. This table has over 150,000 clones, 80% appearing once. The material sequenced was PBMCs. All receptors derive from a woman between 45 and 60 years old in good health and CMV-seronegative. CDR3s include the opening cysteine and the closing phenylalanine or tryptophan. Each record gives: CDR3 length, V gene, D gene, J gene, CDR3 DNA, CDR3 protein. The D gene is left open where the match is weak.

length: 13; V: TRBV19; D: .; J: TRBJ2-1; DNA: TGTGCCAGTAGTATGGGGCACTACAATGAGCAGTTCTTC; CDR3: CASSMGHYNEQFF
length: 16; V: TRBV6-5; D: .; J: TRBJ2-3; DNA: TGTGCCAGCAGTTACCTTCTCGGGACTAGCACAGATACGCAGTATTTT; CDR3: CASSYLLGTSTDTQYF
length: 17; V: TRBV19; D: .; J: TRBJ2-1; DNA: TGTGCCAGTAGTATGGAAGCCCTAGCGCTCTCCTACAATGAGCAGTTCTTC; CDR3: CASSMEALALSYNEQFF
length: 15; V: TRBV6-4; D: .; J: TRBJ2-2; DNA: TGTGCCAGCAGTGTGGACGGACTGAACACCGGGGAGCTGTTTTTT; CDR3: CASSVDGLNTGELFF
length: 17; V: TRBV15; D: TRBD1; J: TRBJ1-3; DNA: TGTGCCACCAGCAAGGGGGACAGCTACGATTCTGGAAACACCATATATTTT; CDR3: CATSKGDSYDSGNTIYF
length: 14; V: TRBV5-6; D: TRBD1; J: TRBJ2-7; DNA: TGTGCCAGCAGCTTGGGACAGGGAAACTACGAGCAGTACTTC; CDR3: CASSLGQGNYEQYF
length: 17; V: TRBV12-5; D: TRBD2; J: TRBJ2-1; DNA: TGTGCTAGTGGTTTACGACTAGCGGGAGGGTCCTACAATGAGCAGTTCTTC; CDR3: CASGLRLAGGSYNEQFF
length: 13; V: TRBV7-2; D: TRBD1; J: TRBJ1-1; DNA: TGTGCCAGCAGCTTTGGCAGGGGGCTTGAAGCTTTCTTT; CDR3: CASSFGRGLEAFF
length: 15; V: TRBV5-1; D: TRBD2; J: TRBJ2-5; DNA: TGCGCCAGCAGCTTGATTGGGACTAGCCAAGAGACCCAGTACTTC; CDR3: CASSLIGTSQETQYF
length: 15; V: TRBV19; D: TRBD1; J: TRBJ2-7; DNA: TGTGCCAGTAGTATTAGGAAGGCAGGGGGATACGAGCAGTACTTC; CDR3: CASSIRKAGGYEQYF